This is a list of T cell receptor beta chains from one sample in a study of beta chain features in type 1 diabetes. Assay used: immunoSEQ multiplex PCR; TCRdb lists only in-frame clones, some missing. The sample holds about 360,000 clones, around 12% seen once. Material: naive CD4+ T cells from blood. The receptors come from a man between 18 and 35 years old in good health. The CDR3 runs from the conserved cysteine through the conserved F or W. Fields, in order: J gene, D gene, clone size, V gene, CDR3 protein, CDR3 DNA. D genes are given only for firm matches. Clone size, where shown, is once, few, many, or a class for clones that have expanded.

TRBJ1-4 | . | few | TRBV6-5 | CASRHHREKLFF | TGTGCCAGCAGACACCACAGGGAAAAACTGTTTTTT
TRBJ2-5 | . | . | TRBV28 | CASSRQLRAQYF | TGTGCCAGCAGCCGACAACTCAGGGCTCAGTACTTC
TRBJ2-7 | . | . | TRBV5-1 | CASSLAGTSGYEQYF | TGCGCCAGCAGCTTGGCCGGGACAAGTGGGTACGAGCAGTACTTC
TRBJ1-2 | . | . | TRBV5-4 | CASTLGGMNYGYTF | TGTGCCAGCACCCTCGGGGGAATGAACTATGGCTACACCTTC
TRBJ2-1 | . | few | TRBV11-2 | CASSGWKSGYEQFF | TGTGCCAGCAGCGGATGGAAGAGCGGCTATGAGCAGTTCTTC
TRBJ2-3 | TRBD2 | few | TRBV7-9 | CASSPGTSGGLDTQYF | TGTGCCAGCAGCCCAGGGACTAGCGGGGGGCTGGATACGCAGTATTTT
TRBJ2-6 | TRBD1 | few | TRBV19 | CASSTGQGAGGANVLTF | TGTGCCAGTAGTACCGGACAGGGGGCTGGTGGGGCCAACGTCCTGACTTTC
TRBJ2-1 | TRBD2 | few | TRBV27 | CASSFSPGTSDSNEQFF | TGTGCCAGCAGTTTTTCCCCCGGGACTAGCGATTCCAATGAGCAGTTCTTC
TRBJ2-1 | . | few | TRBV19 | CASSMTTREQFF | TGTGCCAGTAGTATGACTACCCGTGAGCAGTTCTTC
TRBJ2-4 | TRBD2 | . | TRBV6-6 | CASRPQRDKNIQYF | TGTGCCAGCAGGCCTCAGCGGGACAAAAACATTCAGTACTTC
TRBJ1-1 | TRBD1 | . | TRBV29-1 | CSVGGQGPGTEAFF | TGCAGCGTTGGGGGACAGGGGCCGGGCACTGAAGCTTTCTTT
TRBJ2-2 | TRBD1 | few | TRBV18 | CASSPPLNRDRAKSGELFF | TGTGCCAGCTCACCACCTTTAAACCGGGACAGGGCAAAGTCCGGGGAGCTGTTTTTT
TRBJ2-1 | TRBD2 | few | TRBV28 | CASSFPAGGSYNEQFF | TGTGCCAGCAGTTTTCCAGCGGGGGGTTCCTACAATGAGCAGTTCTTC
TRBJ2-5 | . | . | TRBV30 | CAWSVGGFKQETQYF | TGTGCCTGGAGTGTAGGAGGGTTTAAGCAAGAGACCCAGTACTTC
TRBJ1-5 | . | once | TRBV5-6 | CASSLEGGRSQPQHF | TGTGCCAGCAGCTTGGAAGGGGGAAGGAGTCAGCCCCAGCATTTT
TRBJ1-5 | . | few | TRBV28 | CASSLNQPQHF | TGTGCCAGCAGCCTGAATCAGCCCCAGCATTTT
TRBJ2-1 | . | . | TRBV7-3 | CASSLRGVGAYNEQFF | TGTGCCAGCAGCCTCAGGGGAGTCGGGGCCTACAATGAGCAGTTCTTC
TRBJ2-2 | . | few | TRBV2 | CASKVEANTGELFF | TGTGCCAGCAAGGTTGAGGCGAACACCGGGGAGCTGTTTTTT
TRBJ2-1 | . | few | TRBV30 | CAWSWSTTYNEQFF | TGTGCCTGGAGTTGGAGCACCACCTACAATGAGCAGTTCTTC
TRBJ2-6 | . | once | TRBV7-3 | CASSPWGGGNSGANVLTF | TGTGCCAGCAGCCCATGGGGAGGGGGAAACTCTGGGGCCAACGTCCTGACTTTC
TRBJ2-5 | TRBD2 | . | TRBV5-1 | CASSLMPSGTQETQYF | TGCGCCAGCAGCTTGATGCCTAGCGGGACCCAAGAGACCCAGTACTTC
TRBJ1-3 | . | . | TRBV7-2 | CASSLERGGSGNTIYF | TGTGCCAGCAGCTTAGAGAGGGGAGGGAGTGGAAACACCATATATTTT
TRBJ1-2 | TRBD1 | . | TRBV19 | CASSPTGVGGYTF | TGTGCCAGTAGTCCGACAGGGGTCGGTGGCTACACCTTC
TRBJ1-1 | . | . | TRBV7-2 | CASSLSLQQNTEAFF | TGTGCCAGCAGCTTATCTCTACAGCAGAACACTGAAGCTTTCTTT
TRBJ1-3 | . | . | TRBV30 | CAWSVGGSGNTIYF | TGTGCCTGGAGTGTTGGGGGGTCTGGAAACACCATATATTTT
TRBJ1-2 | TRBD1 | . | TRBV30 | CAWNTDRGNYGYTF | TGTGCCTGGAACACGGACAGGGGAAACTATGGCTACACCTTC
TRBJ2-7 | . | . | TRBV2 | CASRLQDEQYF | TGTGCCAGCAGGTTACAGGACGAGCAGTACTTC
TRBJ1-5 | . | . | TRBV28 | CASRFSNQPQHF | TGTGCCAGCCGGTTTAGCAATCAGCCCCAGCATTTT
TRBJ1-6 | TRBD1 | few | TRBV7-9 | CATPGQEDSPLHF | TGTGCCACCCCGGGACAGGAGGATTCACCCCTCCACTTT
TRBJ2-3 | TRBD1 | . | TRBV6-6 | CASSYGTGGYTQYF | TGTGCCAGCAGTTACGGGACAGGGGGCTATACGCAGTATTTT
TRBJ2-3 | TRBD2 | . | TRBV6-4 | CASSDAGLAGSFDTQYF | TGTGCCAGCAGTGACGCGGGACTAGCGGGAAGTTTTGATACGCAGTATTTT
TRBJ2-5 | . | few | TRBV2 | CASSADIASQETQYF | TGTGCCAGCAGTGCGGATATAGCCTCCCAAGAGACCCAGTACTTC
TRBJ2-1 | TRBD1 | few | TRBV18 | CASSPGQSPLNEQFF | TGTGCCAGCTCACCGGGACAGTCTCCGCTCAATGAGCAGTTCTTC
TRBJ1-1 | . | . | TRBV5-5 | CASSSKLPGNTEAFF | TGTGCCAGCAGCTCCAAACTTCCAGGGAACACTGAAGCTTTCTTT
TRBJ2-3 | . | few | TRBV19 | CASSITGEDTQYF | TGTGCCAGTAGTATTACCGGGGAAGATACGCAGTATTTT
TRBJ2-5 | . | many | TRBV7-3 | CASSSTETQETQYF | TGTGCCAGCAGCTCCACAGAGACCCAAGAGACCCAGTACTTC
TRBJ2-2 | TRBD2 | . | TRBV7-3 | CASGVPSGPGELFF | TGTGCCAGCGGTGTCCCTAGCGGCCCCGGGGAGCTGTTTTTT
TRBJ1-5 | . | . | TRBV6-1 | CASSGQFYSNQPQHF | TGTGCCAGCAGCGGACAGTTTTATAGCAATCAGCCCCAGCATTTT
TRBJ2-1 | . | . | TRBV5-1 | CASSSQGSYNEQFF | TGCGCCAGCAGCTCCCAGGGTTCCTACAATGAGCAGTTCTTC